The clone carrying this T cell receptor (beta chain) was seen ten or more times. MiXCR, applied by TCRdb to the 5' RACE reads, yields one record per CDR3 protein. The sample carries 20,000 to 25,000 distinct CDR3 sequences, roughly 5.5% recorded once. These data are taken from a study of T cells after yellow fever vaccination. Study details: The fractions with low cell numbers were processed using SMART-Seq v4 Ultra Low Input. General study findings and limits: Within FACS-sorted repertoires, abundant clonotypes contaminating from the bulk population could be present.

The CDR3 is 14 residues long. Trimming took 7 bases from V and 7 from J; bases not matched to a gene: 9. CDR1 SGDLS and CDR2 YYNGEE come from the germline V gene. The rearrangement joins TRBV9 to TRBJ2-2; 8 bases line up with TRBD1. The sample in question was PBMCs, either bulk or a sorted T-cell subset (CD4+, CD8+, memory, or dextramer-sorted; not recorded which), obtained around 45 days after the first yellow fever vaccination. This TCR came from a young man who received the YFV17D yellow fever vaccine. In nucleotides, the CDR3 is TGTGCCAGCGGCGGACAGGGAACCCGCGGGGAGCTGTTTTTT. Its translation: CASGGQGTRGELFF. Full variable domain (missing parts from reference TRBV9 and TRBJ2-2): DSGVTQTPKHLITATGQRVTLRCSPRSGDLSVYWYQQSLDQGLQFLIQYYNGEERAKGNILERFSAQQFPDLHSELNLSSLELGDSALYFCASGGQGTRGELFFGEGSRLTVL.